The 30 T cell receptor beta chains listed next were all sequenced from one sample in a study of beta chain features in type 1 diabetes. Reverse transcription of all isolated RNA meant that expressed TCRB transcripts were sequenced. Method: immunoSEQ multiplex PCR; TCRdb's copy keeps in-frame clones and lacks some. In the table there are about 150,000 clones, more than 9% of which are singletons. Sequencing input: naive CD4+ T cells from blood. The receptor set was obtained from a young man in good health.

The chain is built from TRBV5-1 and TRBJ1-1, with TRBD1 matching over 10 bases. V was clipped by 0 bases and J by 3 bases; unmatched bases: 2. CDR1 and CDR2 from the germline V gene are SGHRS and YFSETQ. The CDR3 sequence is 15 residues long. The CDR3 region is CASSLGTGGHTEAFF. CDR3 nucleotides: TGCGCCAGCAGCTTGGGGACAGGGGGTCACACTGAAGCTTTCTTT.

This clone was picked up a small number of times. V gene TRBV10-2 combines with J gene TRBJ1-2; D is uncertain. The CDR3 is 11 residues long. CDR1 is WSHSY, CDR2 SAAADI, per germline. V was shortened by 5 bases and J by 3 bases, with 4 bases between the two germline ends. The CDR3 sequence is CASSPDYGYTF. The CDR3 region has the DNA TGCGCCAGCAGTCCAGACTATGGCTACACCTTC.

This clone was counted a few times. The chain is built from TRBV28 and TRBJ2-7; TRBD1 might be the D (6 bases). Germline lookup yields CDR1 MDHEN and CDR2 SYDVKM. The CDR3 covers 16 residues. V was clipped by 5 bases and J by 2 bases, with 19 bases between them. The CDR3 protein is CASSLGTLERTYEQYF. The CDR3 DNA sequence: TGTGCCAGCAGTCTTGGGACACTGGAGAGAACCTACGAGCAGTACTTC. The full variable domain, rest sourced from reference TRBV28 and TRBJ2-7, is DVKVTQSSRYLVKRTGEKVFLECVQDMDHENMFWYRQDPGLGLRLIYFSYDVKMKEKGDIPEGYSVSREKKERFSLILESASTNQTSMYLCASSLGTLERTYEQYFGPGTRLTVT.

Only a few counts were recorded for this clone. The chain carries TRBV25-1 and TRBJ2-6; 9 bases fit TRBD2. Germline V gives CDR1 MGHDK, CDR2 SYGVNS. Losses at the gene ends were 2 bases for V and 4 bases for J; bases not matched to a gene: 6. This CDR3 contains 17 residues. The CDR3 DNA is TGTGCCAGCAGTGAAACGGCGGGGGGGCCCGGGGCCAACGTCCTGACTTTC. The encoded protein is CASSETAGGPGANVLTF.

For the CDR3, the DNA is TGTGCCAGCAGCACTACAGGTTTAGACACCATATATTTT. Amino acid sequence: CASSTTGLDTIYF. The chain carries TRBV7-3 and TRBJ1-3; D may be TRBD1 (5 bases). The CDR3 covers 13 residues. Looked up from germline, CDR1 is SGHTA and CDR2 is FQGTGA. The germline V and J ends were trimmed by 5 bases and 8 bases, with 13 bases remaining between them.

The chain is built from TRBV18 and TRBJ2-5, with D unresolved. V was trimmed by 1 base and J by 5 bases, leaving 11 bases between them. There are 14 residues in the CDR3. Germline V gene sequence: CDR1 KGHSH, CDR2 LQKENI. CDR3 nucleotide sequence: TGTGCCAGCTCACCACTCGACGGGTTGGAGACCCAGTACTTC. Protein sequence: CASSPLDGLETQYF.

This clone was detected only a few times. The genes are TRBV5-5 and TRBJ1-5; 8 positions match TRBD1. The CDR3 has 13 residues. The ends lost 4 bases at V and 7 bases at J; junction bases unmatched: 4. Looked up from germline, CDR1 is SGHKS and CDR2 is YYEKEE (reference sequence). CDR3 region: CASSIQGGQPQHF. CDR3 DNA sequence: TGTGCCAGCAGCATACAGGGGGGGCAGCCCCAGCATTTT.

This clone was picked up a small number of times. CDR3 loop: CASSSTANYNQPQHF. DNA of the CDR3: TGTGCCAGCAGTTCGACAGCTAACTACAATCAGCCCCAGCATTTT. The rearrangement links TRBV6-1 to TRBJ1-5; D may be TRBD1 (5 bases). Germline assignment: CDR1 MNHNS and CDR2 SASEGT. The CDR3 length is 15 residues. V dropped 5 bases and J dropped 3 bases, with 14 bases sitting between them.

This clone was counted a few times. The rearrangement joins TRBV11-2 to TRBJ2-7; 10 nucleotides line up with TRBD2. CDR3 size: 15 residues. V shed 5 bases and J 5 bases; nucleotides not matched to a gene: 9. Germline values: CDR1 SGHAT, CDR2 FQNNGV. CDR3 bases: TGTGCCAGCAGCGAACTAGCGGGGAGGCCCCACGAGCAGTACTTC. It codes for CASSELAGRPHEQYF.

This CDR3 reads CASSLDRQGFNQPQHF. The CDR3 DNA follows: TGTGCCAGCAGCTTAGACCGACAGGGTTTCAATCAGCCCCAGCATTTT. The gene calls are TRBV7-2 and TRBJ1-5, with TRBD1 identical over 7 bases. This CDR3 has 16 residues. The ends lost 1 base at V and 3 bases at J; junction bases unmatched: 6. CDR1 and CDR2 from the germline V gene are SGHTA and FQGNSA. Looking up the rest from reference TRBV7-2 and TRBJ1-5 gives the full variable domain: GAGVSQSPSNKVTEKGKDVELRCDPISGHTALYWYRQSLGQGLEFLIYFQGNSAPDKSGLPSDRFSAERTGGSVSTLTIQRTQQEDSAVYLCASSLDRQGFNQPQHFGDGTRLSIL.

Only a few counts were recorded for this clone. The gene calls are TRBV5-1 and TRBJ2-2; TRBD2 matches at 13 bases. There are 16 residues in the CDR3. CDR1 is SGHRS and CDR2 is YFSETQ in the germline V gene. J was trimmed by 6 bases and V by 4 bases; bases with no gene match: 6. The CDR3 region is CASSPSGTSGAGELFF. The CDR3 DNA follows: TGCGCCAGCAGCCCGTCCGGGACTAGCGGGGCCGGGGAGCTGTTTTTT.

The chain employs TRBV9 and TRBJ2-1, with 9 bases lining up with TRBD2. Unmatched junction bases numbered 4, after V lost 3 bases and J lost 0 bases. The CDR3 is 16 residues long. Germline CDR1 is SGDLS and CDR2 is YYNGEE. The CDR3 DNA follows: TGTGCCAGCAGCGGTTCTAGCGGGATCTCCTACAATGAGCAGTTCTTC. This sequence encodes CASSGSSGISYNEQFF.

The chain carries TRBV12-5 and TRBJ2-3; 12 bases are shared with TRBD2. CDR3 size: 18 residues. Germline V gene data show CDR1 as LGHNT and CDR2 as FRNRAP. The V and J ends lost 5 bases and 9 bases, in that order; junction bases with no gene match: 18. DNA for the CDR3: TGTGCTAGTGGTGGGGCCGGGAGACTAGCGGGGGACCCAAACACGCAGTATTTT. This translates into CASGGAGRLAGDPNTQYF.

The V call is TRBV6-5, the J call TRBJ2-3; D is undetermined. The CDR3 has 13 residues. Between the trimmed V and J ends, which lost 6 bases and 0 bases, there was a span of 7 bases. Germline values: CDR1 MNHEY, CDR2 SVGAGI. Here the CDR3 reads CASRQISTDTQYF. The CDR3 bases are TGTGCCAGCAGGCAGATCAGCACAGATACGCAGTATTTT.

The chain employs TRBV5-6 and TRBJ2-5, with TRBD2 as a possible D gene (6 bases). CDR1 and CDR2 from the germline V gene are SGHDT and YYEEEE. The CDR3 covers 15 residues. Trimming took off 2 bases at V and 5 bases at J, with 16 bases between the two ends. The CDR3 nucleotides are TGTGCCAGCAGCTTTATTGGCGGGGAGAGTGAGACCCAGTACTTC. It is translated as CASSFIGGESETQYF.

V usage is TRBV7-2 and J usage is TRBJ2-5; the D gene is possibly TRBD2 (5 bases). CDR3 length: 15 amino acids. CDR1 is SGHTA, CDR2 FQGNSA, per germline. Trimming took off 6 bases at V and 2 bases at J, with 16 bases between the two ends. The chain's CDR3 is CASSRASSVQETQYF. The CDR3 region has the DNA TGTGCCAGCAGTCGAGCTAGTAGCGTTCAAGAGACCCAGTACTTC.

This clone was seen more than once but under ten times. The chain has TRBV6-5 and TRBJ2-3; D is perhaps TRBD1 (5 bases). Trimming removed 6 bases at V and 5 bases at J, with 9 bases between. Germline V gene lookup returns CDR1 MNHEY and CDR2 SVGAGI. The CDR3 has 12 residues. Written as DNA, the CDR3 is TGTGCCAGCAGCTCAGGGCGAGATACGCAGTATTTT. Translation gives CASSSGRDTQYF.

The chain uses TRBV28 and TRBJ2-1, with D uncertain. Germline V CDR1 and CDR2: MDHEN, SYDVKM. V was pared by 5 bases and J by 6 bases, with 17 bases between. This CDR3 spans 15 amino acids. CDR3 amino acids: CASSPHASGGNEQFF. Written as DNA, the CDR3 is TGTGCCAGCAGTCCGCACGCGTCCGGCGGCAATGAGCAGTTCTTC.

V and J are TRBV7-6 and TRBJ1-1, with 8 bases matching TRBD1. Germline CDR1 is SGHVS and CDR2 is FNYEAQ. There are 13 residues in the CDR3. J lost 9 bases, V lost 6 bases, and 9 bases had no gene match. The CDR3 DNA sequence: TGTGCCAGCAGTCTTACAGGGGGAGAGAAAGCTTTCTTT. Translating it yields CASSLTGGEKAFF.

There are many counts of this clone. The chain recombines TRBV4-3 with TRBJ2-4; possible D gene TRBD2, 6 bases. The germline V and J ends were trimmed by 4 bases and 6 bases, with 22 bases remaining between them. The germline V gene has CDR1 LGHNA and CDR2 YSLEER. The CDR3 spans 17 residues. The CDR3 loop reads CASSLEDNGPGVNIQYF. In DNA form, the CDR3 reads TGCGCCAGCAGCCTGGAGGACAATGGTCCGGGGGTAAACATTCAGTACTTC.

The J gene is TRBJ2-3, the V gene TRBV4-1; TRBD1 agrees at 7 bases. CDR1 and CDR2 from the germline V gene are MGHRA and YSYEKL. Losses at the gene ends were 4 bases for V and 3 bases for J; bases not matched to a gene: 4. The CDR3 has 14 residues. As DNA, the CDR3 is TGCGCCAGCAGCCTACAGGGGCTAACAGATACGCAGTATTTT. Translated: CASSLQGLTDTQYF.

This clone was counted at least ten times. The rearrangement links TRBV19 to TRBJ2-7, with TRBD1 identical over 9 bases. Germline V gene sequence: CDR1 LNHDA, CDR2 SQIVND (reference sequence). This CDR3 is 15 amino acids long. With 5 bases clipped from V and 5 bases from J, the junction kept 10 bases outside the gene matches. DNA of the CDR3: TGTGCCAGTAGTTCCCGGACAGGGGACTTCCACGAGCAGTACTTC. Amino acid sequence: CASSSRTGDFHEQYF.

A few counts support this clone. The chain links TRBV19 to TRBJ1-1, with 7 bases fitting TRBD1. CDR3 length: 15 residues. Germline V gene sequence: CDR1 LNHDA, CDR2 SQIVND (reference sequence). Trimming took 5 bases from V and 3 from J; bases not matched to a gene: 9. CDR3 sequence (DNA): TGTGCCAGTAGTTCCGACAGGGTCTTGGACACTGAAGCTTTCTTT. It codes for CASSSDRVLDTEAFF.

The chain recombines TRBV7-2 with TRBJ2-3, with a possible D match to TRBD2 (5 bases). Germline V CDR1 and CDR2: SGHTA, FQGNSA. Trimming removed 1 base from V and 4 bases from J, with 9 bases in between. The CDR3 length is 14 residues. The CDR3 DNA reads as TGTGCCAGCAGCTTAGGCGGGTTTGCAGATACGCAGTATTTT. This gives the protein CASSLGGFADTQYF.

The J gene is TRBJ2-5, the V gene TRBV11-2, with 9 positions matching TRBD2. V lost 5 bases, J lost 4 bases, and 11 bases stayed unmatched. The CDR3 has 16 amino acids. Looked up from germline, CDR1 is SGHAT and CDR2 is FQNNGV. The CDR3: CASSPLGSGGGETQYF. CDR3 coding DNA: TGTGCCAGCAGCCCCCTGGGTAGCGGGGGAGGAGAGACCCAGTACTTC.

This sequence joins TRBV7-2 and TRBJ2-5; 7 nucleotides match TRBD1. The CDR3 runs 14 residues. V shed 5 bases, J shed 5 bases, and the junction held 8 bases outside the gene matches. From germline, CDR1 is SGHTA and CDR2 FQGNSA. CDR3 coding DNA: TGTGCCAGCAGCCCGCAACAGGGACAGGAGACCCAGTACTTC. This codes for CASSPQQGQETQYF.

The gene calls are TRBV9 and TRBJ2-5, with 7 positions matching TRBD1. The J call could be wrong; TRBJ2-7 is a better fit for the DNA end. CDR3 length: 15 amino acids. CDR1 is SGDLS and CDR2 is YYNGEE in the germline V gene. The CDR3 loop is CASSVGGTADYEQYF. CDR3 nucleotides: TGTGCCAGCAGCGTAGGGGGGACAGCCGACTACGAGCAGTACTTC.

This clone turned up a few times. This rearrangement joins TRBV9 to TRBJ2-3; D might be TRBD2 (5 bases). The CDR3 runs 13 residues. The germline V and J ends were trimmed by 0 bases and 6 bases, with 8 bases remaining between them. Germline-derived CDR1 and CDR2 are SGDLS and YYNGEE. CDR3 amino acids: CASSVDAGDTQYF. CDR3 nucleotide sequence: TGTGCCAGCAGCGTAGACGCGGGCGATACGCAGTATTTT. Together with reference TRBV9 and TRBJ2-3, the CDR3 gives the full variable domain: DSGVTQTPKHLITATGQRVTLRCSPRSGDLSVYWYQQSLDQGLQFLIQYYNGEERAKGNILERFSAQQFPDLHSELNLSSLELGDSALYFCASSVDAGDTQYFGPGTRLTVL.

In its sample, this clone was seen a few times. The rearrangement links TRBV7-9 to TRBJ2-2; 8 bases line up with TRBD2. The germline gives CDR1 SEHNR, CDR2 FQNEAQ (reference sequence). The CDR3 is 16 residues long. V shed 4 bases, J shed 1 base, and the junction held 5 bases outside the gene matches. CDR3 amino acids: CASSSPGLGNTGELFF. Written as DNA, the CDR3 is TGTGCCAGCAGCTCACCGGGACTAGGGAACACCGGGGAGCTGTTTTTT.

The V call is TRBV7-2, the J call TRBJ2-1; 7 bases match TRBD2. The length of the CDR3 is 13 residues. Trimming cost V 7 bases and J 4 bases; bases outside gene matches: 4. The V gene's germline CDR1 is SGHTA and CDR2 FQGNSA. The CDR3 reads CASTRTSYNEQFF. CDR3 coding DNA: TGTGCCAGCACCCGGACTAGTTACAATGAGCAGTTCTTC.